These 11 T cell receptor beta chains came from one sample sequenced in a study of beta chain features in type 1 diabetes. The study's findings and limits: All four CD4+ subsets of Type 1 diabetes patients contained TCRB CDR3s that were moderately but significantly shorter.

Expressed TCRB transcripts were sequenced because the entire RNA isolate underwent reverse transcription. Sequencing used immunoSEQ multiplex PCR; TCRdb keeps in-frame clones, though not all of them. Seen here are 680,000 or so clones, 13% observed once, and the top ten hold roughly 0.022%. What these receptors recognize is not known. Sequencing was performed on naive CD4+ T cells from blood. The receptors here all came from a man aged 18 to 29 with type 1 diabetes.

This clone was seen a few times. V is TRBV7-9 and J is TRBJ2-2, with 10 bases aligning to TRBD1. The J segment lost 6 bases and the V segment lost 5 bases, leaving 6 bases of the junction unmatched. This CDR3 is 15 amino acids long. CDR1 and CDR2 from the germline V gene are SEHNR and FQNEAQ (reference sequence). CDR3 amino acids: CASSMGQGSAGELFF. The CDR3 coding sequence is TGTGCCAGCAGCATGGGACAGGGGTCGGCCGGGGAGCTGTTTTTT.

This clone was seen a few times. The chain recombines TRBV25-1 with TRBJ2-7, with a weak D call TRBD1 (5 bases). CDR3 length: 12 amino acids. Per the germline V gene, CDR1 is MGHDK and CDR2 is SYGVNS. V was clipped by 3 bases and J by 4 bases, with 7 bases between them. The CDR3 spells CASSDRAYEQYF. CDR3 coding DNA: TGTGCCAGCAGTGACAGGGCGTACGAGCAGTACTTC.

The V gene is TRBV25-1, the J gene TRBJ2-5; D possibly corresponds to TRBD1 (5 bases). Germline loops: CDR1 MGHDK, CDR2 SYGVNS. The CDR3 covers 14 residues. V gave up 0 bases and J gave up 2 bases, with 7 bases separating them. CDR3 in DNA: TGTGCCAGCAGTGAATATAAGGGGCAAGAGACCCAGTACTTC. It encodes CASSEYKGQETQYF.

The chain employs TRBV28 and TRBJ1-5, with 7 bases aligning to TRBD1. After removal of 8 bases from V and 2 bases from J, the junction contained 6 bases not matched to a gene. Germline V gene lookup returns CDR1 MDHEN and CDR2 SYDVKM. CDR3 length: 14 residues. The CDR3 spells CASQTGSGNQPQHF. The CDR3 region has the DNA TGTGCCAGCCAGACAGGGTCGGGCAATCAGCCCCAGCATTTT. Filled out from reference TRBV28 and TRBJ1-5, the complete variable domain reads DVKVTQSSRYLVKRTGEKVFLECVQDMDHENMFWYRQDPGLGLRLIYFSYDVKMKEKGDIPEGYSVSREKKERFSLILESASTNQTSMYLCASQTGSGNQPQHFGDGTRLSIL.

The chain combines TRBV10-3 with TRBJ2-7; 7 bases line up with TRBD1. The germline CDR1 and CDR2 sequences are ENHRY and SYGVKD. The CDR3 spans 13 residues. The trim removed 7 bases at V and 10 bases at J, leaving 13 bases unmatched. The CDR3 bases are TGTGCCATCACGGACGGGACAGTTACCTTTCAGTACTTC. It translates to CAITDGTVTFQYF.

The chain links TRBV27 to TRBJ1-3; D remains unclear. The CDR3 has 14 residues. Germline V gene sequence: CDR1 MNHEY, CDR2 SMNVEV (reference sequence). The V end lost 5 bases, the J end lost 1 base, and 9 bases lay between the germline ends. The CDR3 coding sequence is TGTGCCAGCAGTCCCACCGTTTCTGGAAACACCATATATTTT. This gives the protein CASSPTVSGNTIYF.

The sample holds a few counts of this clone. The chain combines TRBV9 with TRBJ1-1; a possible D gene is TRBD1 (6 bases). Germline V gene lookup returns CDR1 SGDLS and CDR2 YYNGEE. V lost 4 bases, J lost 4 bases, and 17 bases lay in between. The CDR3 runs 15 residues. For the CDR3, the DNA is TGTGCCAGCAGCCCCTGGACAGTAGGGCGCACTGAAGCTTTCTTT. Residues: CASSPWTVGRTEAFF.

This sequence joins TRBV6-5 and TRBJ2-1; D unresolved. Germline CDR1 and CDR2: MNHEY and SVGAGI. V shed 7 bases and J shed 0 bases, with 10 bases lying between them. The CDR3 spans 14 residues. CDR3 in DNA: TGTGCCAGCACGGGCCTCAGCTCCTACAATGAGCAGTTCTTC. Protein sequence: CASTGLSSYNEQFF.

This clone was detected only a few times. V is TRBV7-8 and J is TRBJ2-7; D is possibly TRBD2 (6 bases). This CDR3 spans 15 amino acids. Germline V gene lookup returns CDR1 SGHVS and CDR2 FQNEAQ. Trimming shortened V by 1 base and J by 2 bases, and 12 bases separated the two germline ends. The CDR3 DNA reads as TGTGCCAGCAGCTTAGTCAGCGGGCCAACCTACGAGCAGTACTTC. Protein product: CASSLVSGPTYEQYF.

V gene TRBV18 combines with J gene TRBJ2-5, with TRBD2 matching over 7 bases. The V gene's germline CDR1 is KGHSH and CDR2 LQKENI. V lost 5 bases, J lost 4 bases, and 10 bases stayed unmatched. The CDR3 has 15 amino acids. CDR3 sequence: CASSTQGGLAETQYF. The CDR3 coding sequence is TGTGCCAGCTCAACCCAGGGAGGGTTAGCAGAGACCCAGTACTTC. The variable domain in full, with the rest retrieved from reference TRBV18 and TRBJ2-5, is NAGVMQNPRHLVRRRGQEARLRCSPMKGHSHVYWYRQLPEEGLKFMVYLQKENIIDESGMPKERFSAEFPKEGPSILRIQQVVRGDSAAYFCASSTQGGLAETQYFGPGTRLLVL.

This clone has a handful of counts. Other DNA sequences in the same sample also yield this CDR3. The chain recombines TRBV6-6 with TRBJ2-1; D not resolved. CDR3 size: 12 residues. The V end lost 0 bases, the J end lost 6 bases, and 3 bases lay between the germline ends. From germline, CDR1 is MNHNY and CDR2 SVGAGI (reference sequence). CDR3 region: CASSYSGNEQFF. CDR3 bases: TGTGCCAGCAGTTACTCGGGCAATGAGCAGTTCTTC.